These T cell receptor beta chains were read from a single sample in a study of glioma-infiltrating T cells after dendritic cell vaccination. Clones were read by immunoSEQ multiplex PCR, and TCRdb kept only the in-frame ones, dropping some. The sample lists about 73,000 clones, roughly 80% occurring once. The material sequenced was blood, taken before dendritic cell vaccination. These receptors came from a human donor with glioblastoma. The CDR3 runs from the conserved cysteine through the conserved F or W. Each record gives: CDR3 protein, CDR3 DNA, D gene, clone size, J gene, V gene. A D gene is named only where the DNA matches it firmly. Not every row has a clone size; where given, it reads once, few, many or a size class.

CDR3: CASSRYGTGRGLASYEQYF; DNA: TGTGCCAGCAGTCGCTACGGGACAGGGAGGGGACTAGCTTCCTACGAGCAGTACTTC; D: NA; size: NA; J: TRBJ2-7; V: TRBV27
CDR3: CASIGQVSYEQYF; DNA: TGTGCCAGCATCGGACAGGTGTCCTACGAGCAGTACTTC; D: TRBD1; size: NA; J: TRBJ2-7; V: TRBV6-5
CDR3: CASSLGQGTNYGYTF; DNA: TGCGCCAGCAGCTTGGGACAGGGGACAAACTATGGCTACACCTTC; D: TRBD1; size: NA; J: TRBJ1-2; V: TRBV5-1
CDR3: CAPPLRNTEAFF; DNA: TGTGCCCCACCCCTTAGAAACACTGAAGCTTTCTTT; D: NA; size: NA; J: TRBJ1-1; V: TRBV30
CDR3: CASSLKDLDIQPQHF; DNA: TGTGCCAGCAGCTTGAAGGATCTCGACATCCAGCCCCAGCATTTT; D: NA; size: NA; J: TRBJ1-5; V: TRBV5-8
CDR3: CASHGGGSQRGYGYTF; DNA: TGTGCCAGCCACGGAGGGGGCAGCCAACGCGGCTATGGCTACACCTTC; D: TRBD1; size: NA; J: TRBJ1-2; V: TRBV25-1
CDR3: CASSRGTGGREQYF; DNA: TGTGCCAGCAGCCGCGGGACAGGGGGGCGCGAGCAGTACTTC; D: TRBD1; size: NA; J: TRBJ2-7; V: TRBV5-6
CDR3: CASSEDRGWGAQHF; DNA: TGTGCCAGCAGTGAAGACAGGGGATGGGGGGCCCAGCATTTT; D: TRBD1; size: NA; J: TRBJ1-5; V: TRBV2
CDR3: CASSPPVPRETQYF; DNA: TGTGCCAGCAGTCCTCCCGTTCCCCGGGAGACCCAGTACTTC; D: NA; size: NA; J: TRBJ2-5; V: TRBV6-5
CDR3: CASSTAVGGRGVETQYF; DNA: TGTGCCAGCAGCACCGCCGTAGGGGGTCGGGGGGTCGAGACCCAGTACTTC; D: NA; size: NA; J: TRBJ2-5; V: TRBV7-2
CDR3: CASSFSSGSYEQYF; DNA: TGCGCCAGCAGCTTCTCTAGCGGATCATACGAGCAGTACTTC; D: TRBD2; size: once; J: TRBJ2-7; V: TRBV5-1
CDR3: CASSLKAELGVRSQYF; DNA: TGTGCCAGCAGCTTAAAGGCGGAGCTTGGCGTTCGCTCGCAGTATTTT; D: NA; size: NA; J: TRBJ2-3; V: TRBV7-3
CDR3: CASSSFQGSNYGYTF; DNA: TGTGCCAGCAGCTCCTTTCAGGGATCTAACTATGGCTACACCTTC; D: NA; size: NA; J: TRBJ1-2; V: TRBV7-2
CDR3: CASSFDSSSYNEQFF; DNA: TGTGCCAGCAGCTTCGACAGTAGCTCCTACAATGAGCAGTTCTTC; D: NA; size: NA; J: TRBJ2-1; V: TRBV7-8
CDR3: CASSVGLAGDEQFF; DNA: TGTGCCAGCAGCGTAGGACTAGCGGGGGATGAGCAGTTCTTC; D: TRBD2; size: once; J: TRBJ2-1; V: TRBV6-1
CDR3: CAIKETGASTYGYTF; DNA: TGTGCCATCAAAGAGACAGGGGCCTCCACCTATGGCTACACCTTC; D: TRBD1; size: NA; J: TRBJ1-2; V: TRBV10-3
CDR3: CASSFGGNNEKLFF; DNA: TGTGCCAGCAGCTTCGGAGGGAATAATGAAAAACTGTTTTTT; D: NA; size: NA; J: TRBJ1-4; V: TRBV7-6
CDR3: CASSGEDRANYGYTF; DNA: TGTGCCAGCAGCGGAGAGGACAGGGCTAACTATGGCTACACCTTC; D: TRBD1; size: NA; J: TRBJ1-2; V: TRBV9
CDR3: CASTQIGPIRGNTEAFF; DNA: TGTGCCAGTACCCAAATCGGCCCGATAAGAGGGAACACTGAAGCTTTCTTT; D: NA; size: NA; J: TRBJ1-1; V: TRBV19
CDR3: CASSLQTGAYNEQFF; DNA: TGTGCCAGTAGCCTACAGACAGGGGCCTACAATGAGCAGTTCTTC; D: TRBD1; size: NA; J: TRBJ2-1; V: TRBV19
CDR3: CASSRTGDPNYGYTF; DNA: TGTGCCAGCAGCCGGACAGGGGATCCTAACTATGGCTACACCTTC; D: TRBD1; size: NA; J: TRBJ1-2; V: TRBV7-8
CDR3: CASSLGRGGSYEQYF; DNA: TGTGCCAGCAGCCTGGGACGGGGGGGCTCCTACGAGCAGTACTTC; D: TRBD2; size: NA; J: TRBJ2-7; V: TRBV2
CDR3: CASSFYNSNQPQHF; DNA: TGTGCCAGCAGTTTTTACAATAGCAATCAGCCCCAGCATTTT; D: NA; size: once; J: TRBJ1-5; V: TRBV27
CDR3: CASSETRTVREKLFF; DNA: TGTGCCAGCAGTGAAACTCGGACAGTCCGCGAAAAACTGTTTTTT; D: NA; size: NA; J: TRBJ1-4; V: TRBV25-1
CDR3: CASSLAGAQETQYF; DNA: TGTGCCAGCAGCTTAGCGGGGGCCCAAGAGACCCAGTACTTC; D: NA; size: NA; J: TRBJ2-5; V: TRBV7-8
CDR3: CATKDRAEEAFF; DNA: TGTGCCACTAAGGACAGGGCGGAGGAAGCTTTCTTT; D: TRBD1; size: few; J: TRBJ1-1; V: TRBV2
CDR3: CASSESSARVTQYF; DNA: TGCGCCAGCAGTGAGTCGTCCGCCCGGGTGACCCAGTACTTC; D: NA; size: NA; J: TRBJ2-5; V: TRBV10-1
CDR3: CASSLGGIYNEQFF; DNA: TGTGCCAGCAGCTTGGGAGGTATCTACAATGAGCAGTTCTTC; D: NA; size: NA; J: TRBJ2-1; V: TRBV7-8
CDR3: CASSYSIQGTDTQYF; DNA: TGTGCCAGCAGTTATTCGATTCAGGGTACAGATACGCAGTATTTT; D: NA; size: NA; J: TRBJ2-3; V: TRBV6-9
CDR3: CASRGQGIEKLFF; DNA: TGTGCCAGCAGGGGACAGGGAATAGAAAAACTGTTTTTT; D: TRBD1; size: NA; J: TRBJ1-4; V: TRBV2
CDR3: CASSDPTGNTIYF; DNA: TGTGCCAGCAGTGATCCAACTGGAAACACCATATATTTT; D: NA; size: NA; J: TRBJ1-3; V: TRBV6-1
CDR3: CASSLDGGYEQYF; DNA: TGTGCCAGCAGCTTAGACGGGGGCTACGAGCAGTACTTC; D: NA; size: NA; J: TRBJ2-7; V: TRBV7-2
CDR3: CASQIAGGETQYF; DNA: TGTGCCTCCCAGATAGCGGGGGGAGAGACCCAGTACTTC; D: TRBD2; size: NA; J: TRBJ2-5; V: TRBV30
CDR3: CASSTHRGISYEQYF; DNA: TGTGCCAGCAGTACGCACAGGGGGATCTCCTACGAGCAGTACTTC; D: TRBD1; size: NA; J: TRBJ2-7; V: TRBV28
CDR3: CASSLDGWQDTQYF; DNA: TGTGCCAGCAGCTTAGATGGTTGGCAGGATACGCAGTATTTT; D: NA; size: NA; J: TRBJ2-3; V: TRBV7-2
CDR3: CASSFDRGPYEQYF; DNA: TGCGCCAGCAGCTTTGACAGGGGGCCCTACGAGCAGTACTTC; D: TRBD1; size: NA; J: TRBJ2-7; V: TRBV5-1
CDR3: CASSGTGELFF; DNA: TGCGCCAGCTCCGGGACCGGGGAGCTGTTTTTT; D: NA; size: NA; J: TRBJ2-2; V: TRBV5-1
CDR3: CASQTGRQVLYEQYF; DNA: TGTGCCAGCCAGACGGGGAGACAGGTACTCTACGAGCAGTACTTC; D: NA; size: NA; J: TRBJ2-7; V: TRBV6-6
CDR3: CASSRTGGGTEAFF; DNA: TGTGCCAGCAGTCGGACAGGGGGCGGCACTGAAGCTTTCTTT; D: TRBD1; size: once; J: TRBJ1-1; V: TRBV7-9
CDR3: CASSFSGDRGYGYTF; DNA: TGCGCCAGCAGCTTCAGCGGGGACAGGGGCTATGGCTACACCTTC; D: TRBD1; size: NA; J: TRBJ1-2; V: TRBV5-1
CDR3: CASSSQRDRGAEQFF; DNA: TGTGCCAGCAGCTCGCAGAGAGACAGGGGAGCTGAGCAGTTCTTC; D: TRBD1; size: NA; J: TRBJ2-1; V: TRBV7-3
CDR3: CASSLRQDRAAEAFF; DNA: TGTGCCAGCAGCTTACGCCAGGACAGGGCGGCTGAAGCTTTCTTT; D: TRBD1; size: NA; J: TRBJ1-1; V: TRBV7-9
CDR3: CASSPGTGGDDSPLHF; DNA: TGCGCCAGCAGCCCCGGGACAGGGGGCGATGATTCACCCCTCCACTTT; D: TRBD1; size: NA; J: TRBJ1-6; V: TRBV5-1
CDR3: CASSEGGAYGYTF; DNA: TGTGCCAGCAGTGAAGGGGGGGCTTATGGCTACACCTTC; D: NA; size: NA; J: TRBJ1-2; V: TRBV6-5
CDR3: CASSLVGANYGYTF; DNA: TGTGCCAGCAGCTTGGTGGGGGCAAACTATGGCTACACCTTC; D: NA; size: NA; J: TRBJ1-2; V: TRBV5-6
CDR3: CASSGPVYRGSYEQYF; DNA: TGTGCCAGCAGTGGTCCCGTCTACAGGGGGTCCTACGAGCAGTACTTC; D: TRBD1; size: NA; J: TRBJ2-7; V: TRBV25-1
CDR3: CASSLGVAAGNTITGELFF; DNA: TGTGCCAGCAGCTTAGGGGTAGCTGCGGGCAACACGATCACCGGGGAGCTGTTTTTT; D: NA; size: few; J: TRBJ2-2; V: TRBV7-6
CDR3: CASSPQGADEKLFF; DNA: TGTGCCAGCAGTCCGCAGGGGGCGGATGAAAAACTGTTTTTT; D: TRBD1; size: NA; J: TRBJ1-4; V: TRBV28
CDR3: CASSFPQGQGPYNEQFF; DNA: TGTGCCAGCAGCTTCCCTCAGGGACAGGGGCCCTACAATGAGCAGTTCTTC; D: TRBD1; size: NA; J: TRBJ2-1; V: TRBV5-4
CDR3: CASSRGTSGVPWVNEQFF; DNA: TGTGCCAGCAGCCGCGGGACTAGCGGCGTTCCCTGGGTCAATGAGCAGTTCTTC; D: TRBD2; size: NA; J: TRBJ2-1; V: TRBV7-9